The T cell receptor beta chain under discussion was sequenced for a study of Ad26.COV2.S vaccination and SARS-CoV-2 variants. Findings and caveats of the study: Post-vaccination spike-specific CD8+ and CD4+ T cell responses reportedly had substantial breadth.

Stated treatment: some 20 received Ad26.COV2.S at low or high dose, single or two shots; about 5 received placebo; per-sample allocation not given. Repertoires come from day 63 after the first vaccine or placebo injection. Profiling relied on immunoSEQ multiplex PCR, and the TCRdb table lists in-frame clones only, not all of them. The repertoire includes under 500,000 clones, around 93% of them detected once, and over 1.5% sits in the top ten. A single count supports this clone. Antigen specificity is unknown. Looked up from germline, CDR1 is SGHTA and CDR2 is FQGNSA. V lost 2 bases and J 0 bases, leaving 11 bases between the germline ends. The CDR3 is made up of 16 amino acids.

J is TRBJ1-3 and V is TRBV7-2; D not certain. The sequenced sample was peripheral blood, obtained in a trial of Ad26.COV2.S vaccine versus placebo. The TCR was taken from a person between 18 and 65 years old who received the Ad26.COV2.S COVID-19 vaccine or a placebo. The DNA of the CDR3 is TGTGCCAGCAGCTTAAATCCGTTTACCTCTGGAAACACCATATATTTT. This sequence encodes CASSLNPFTSGNTIYF.